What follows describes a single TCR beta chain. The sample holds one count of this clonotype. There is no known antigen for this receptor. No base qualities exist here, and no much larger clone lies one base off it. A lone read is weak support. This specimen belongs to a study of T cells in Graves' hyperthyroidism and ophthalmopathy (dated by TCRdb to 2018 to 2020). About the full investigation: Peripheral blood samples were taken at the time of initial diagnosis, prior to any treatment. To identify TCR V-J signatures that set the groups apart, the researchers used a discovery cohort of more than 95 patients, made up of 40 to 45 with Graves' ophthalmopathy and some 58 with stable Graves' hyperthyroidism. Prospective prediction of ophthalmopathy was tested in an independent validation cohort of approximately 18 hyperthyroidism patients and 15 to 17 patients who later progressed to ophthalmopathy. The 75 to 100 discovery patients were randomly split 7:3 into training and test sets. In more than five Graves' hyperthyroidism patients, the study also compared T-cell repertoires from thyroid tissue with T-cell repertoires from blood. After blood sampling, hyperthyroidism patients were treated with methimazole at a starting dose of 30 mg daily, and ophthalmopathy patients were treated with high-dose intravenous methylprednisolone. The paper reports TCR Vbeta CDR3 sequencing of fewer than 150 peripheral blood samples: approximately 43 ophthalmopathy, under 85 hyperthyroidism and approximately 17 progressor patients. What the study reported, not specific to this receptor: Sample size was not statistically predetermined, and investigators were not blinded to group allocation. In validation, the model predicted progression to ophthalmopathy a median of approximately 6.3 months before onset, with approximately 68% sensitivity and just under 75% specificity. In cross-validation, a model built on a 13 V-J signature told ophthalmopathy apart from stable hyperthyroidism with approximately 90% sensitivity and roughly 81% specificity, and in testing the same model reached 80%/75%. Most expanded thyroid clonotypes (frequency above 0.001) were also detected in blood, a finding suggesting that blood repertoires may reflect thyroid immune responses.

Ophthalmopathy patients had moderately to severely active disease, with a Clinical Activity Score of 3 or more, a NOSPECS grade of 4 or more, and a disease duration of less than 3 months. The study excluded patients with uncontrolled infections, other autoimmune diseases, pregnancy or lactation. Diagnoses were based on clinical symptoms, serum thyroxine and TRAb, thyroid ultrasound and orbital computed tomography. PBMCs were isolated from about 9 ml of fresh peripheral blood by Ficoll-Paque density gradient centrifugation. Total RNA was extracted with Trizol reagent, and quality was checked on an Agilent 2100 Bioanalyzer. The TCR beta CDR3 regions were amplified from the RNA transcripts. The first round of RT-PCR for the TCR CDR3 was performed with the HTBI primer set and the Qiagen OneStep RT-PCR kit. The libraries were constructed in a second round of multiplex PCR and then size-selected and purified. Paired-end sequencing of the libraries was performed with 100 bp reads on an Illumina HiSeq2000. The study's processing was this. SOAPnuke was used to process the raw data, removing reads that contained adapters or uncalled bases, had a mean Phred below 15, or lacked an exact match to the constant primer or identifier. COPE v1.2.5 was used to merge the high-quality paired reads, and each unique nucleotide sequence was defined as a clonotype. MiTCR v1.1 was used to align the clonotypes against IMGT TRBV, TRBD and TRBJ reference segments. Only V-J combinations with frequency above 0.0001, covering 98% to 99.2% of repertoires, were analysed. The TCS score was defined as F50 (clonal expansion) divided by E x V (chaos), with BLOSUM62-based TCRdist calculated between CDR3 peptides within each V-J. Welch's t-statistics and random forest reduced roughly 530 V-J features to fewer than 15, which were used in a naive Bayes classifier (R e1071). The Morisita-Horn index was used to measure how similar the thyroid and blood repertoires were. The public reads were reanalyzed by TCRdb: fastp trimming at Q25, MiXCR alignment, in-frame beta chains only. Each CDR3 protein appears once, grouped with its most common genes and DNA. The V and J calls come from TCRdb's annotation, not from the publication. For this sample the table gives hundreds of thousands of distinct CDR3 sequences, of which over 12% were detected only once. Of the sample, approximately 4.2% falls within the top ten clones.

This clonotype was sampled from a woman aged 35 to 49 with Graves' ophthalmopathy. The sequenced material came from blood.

Read as DNA, the sequence is TGTGCTAGTGGTTTAGGGACAGGTTACACTGAAGCTTTCTTT. Its amino acids are CASGLGTGYTEAFF. The V and J genes are TRBV12-5 and TRBJ1-1, with 8 bases in between that match TRBD1. The CDR3 starts with the cysteine, ends with the phenylalanine, and has 14 residues. Only the CDR3 DNA is retained, 42 bases long and in frame from the first base. As encoded in the germline V gene, CDR1 is LGHNT while CDR2 is FRNRAP. Trimming removed 3 bases from V and 3 bases from J; the gene matches leave 3 bases unexplained. The full variable domain, with segments outside the CDR3 supplied by the reference TRBV12-5 and TRBJ1-1 proteins, appears as DARVTQTPRHKVTEMGQEVTMRCQPILGHNTVFWYRQTMMQGLELLAYFRNRAPLDDSGMPKDRFSAEMPDATLATLKIQPSEPRDSAVYFCASGLGTGYTEAFFGQGTRLTVV.